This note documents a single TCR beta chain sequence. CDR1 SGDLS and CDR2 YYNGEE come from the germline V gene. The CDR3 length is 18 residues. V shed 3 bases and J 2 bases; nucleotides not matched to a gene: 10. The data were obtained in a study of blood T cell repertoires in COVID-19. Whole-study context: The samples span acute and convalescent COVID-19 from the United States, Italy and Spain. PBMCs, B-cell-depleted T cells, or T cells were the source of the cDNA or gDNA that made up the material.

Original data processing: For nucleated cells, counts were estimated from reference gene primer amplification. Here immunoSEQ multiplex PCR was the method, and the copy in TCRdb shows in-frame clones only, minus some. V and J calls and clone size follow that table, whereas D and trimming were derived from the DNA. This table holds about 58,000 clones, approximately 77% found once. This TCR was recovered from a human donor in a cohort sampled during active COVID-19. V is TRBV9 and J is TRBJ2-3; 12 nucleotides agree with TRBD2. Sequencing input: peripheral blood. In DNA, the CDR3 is TGTGCCAGCAGCGCGGCCCCCTGGACTAGCGGGGCCACAGATACGCAGTATTTT. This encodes CASSAAPWTSGATDTQYF.